The next 25 T cell receptor beta chains were all read from a single sample in a study of blood T cell repertoires in COVID-19 (dated by TCRdb to 2018 to 2021). The library was produced with the immunoSEQ multiplex PCR assay. In TCRdb, the immuneACCESS table is reduced to in-frame sequences with V and J assigned. These tables do not hold every clone; where another copy was compared, an unresolved V gene accounts for under half, and the others remain unexplained. This sample comprises about 200,000 clones, roughly nine tenths of them detected only once. The ten largest clones take up over 2% of the sample. The sequencing sample was made of peripheral blood. These receptors originate from a woman between 45 and 60 years old with acute or convalescent COVID-19.

This chain connects TRBV27 to TRBJ1-3; D is unclear. Germline V lookup: CDR1 MNHEY, CDR2 SMNVEV (reference sequence). Trimming took off 8 bases at V and 0 bases at J, with 14 bases between the two ends. The CDR3 spans 15 residues. CDR3 sequence (DNA): TGTGCCAGCGCCTTTACCCTAAGCTCTGGAAACACCATATATTTT. Translating gives CASAFTLSSGNTIYF.

For this clone: This CDR3 is also generated by other DNA sequences in the sample. This chain joins TRBV5-1 and TRBJ1-3; D unclear. Germline loops: CDR1 SGHRS, CDR2 YFSETQ. The CDR3 runs to 13 residues. V was clipped by 7 bases and J by 4 bases, with 12 bases between them. CDR3 nucleotides: TGCGCCAGCTCCGAGCGGAGCGGAAACACCATATATTTT. Residues: CASSERSGNTIYF.

V gene TRBV11-3 combines with J gene TRBJ2-1, with a tentative D call TRBD2 (6 bases). The CDR3 spans 15 residues. Between the trimmed V and J ends, which lost 2 bases and 1 base, there was a span of 9 bases. CDR1 and CDR2 from the germline V gene are SGHNT and YENEEA. CDR3 in amino acids: CASSLQEGSYNEQFF. The CDR3, as DNA: TGTGCCAGCAGCTTACAGGAGGGATCCTACAATGAGCAGTTCTTC.

V gene TRBV6-5 combines with J gene TRBJ2-1; 8 nucleotides match TRBD1. The CDR3 sequence is 16 residues long. CDR1 is MNHEY, CDR2 SVGAGI, per germline. V gave up 4 bases and J gave up 8 bases; unmatched junction bases: 13. CDR3 DNA: TGTGCCAGCAGTTTTCTTGACAGGGGTGGATTAGATGAGCAGTTCTTC. Its protein is CASSFLDRGGLDEQFF.

J is TRBJ2-7 and V is TRBV6-2 or TRBV6-3, with 9 bases that match TRBD1. CDR1 and CDR2 (germline): MNHEY, SVGEGT. The CDR3 length is 15 residues. J lost 3 bases, V lost 4 bases, and 7 bases had no gene match. CDR3 in amino acids: CASSSIQGAHYEQYF. DNA of the CDR3: TGTGCCAGCAGTTCGATACAGGGGGCCCACTACGAGCAGTACTTC.

This clone was detected once. The chain employs TRBV27 and TRBJ2-5; TRBD2 agrees at 8 bases. CDR3 length: 17 amino acids. The germline CDR1 and CDR2 sequences are MNHEY and SMNVEV (reference sequence). Germline trimming cut 0 bases from V and 5 bases from J; bases unmatched to any gene: 11. The CDR3 sequence is CASSLSTEVGGAETQYF. The CDR3 nucleotides are TGTGCCAGCAGTTTATCAACGGAGGTCGGGGGGGCGGAGACCCAGTACTTC.

This clone was seen a few times. The chain links TRBV11-3 to TRBJ1-2; no definite D call. Germline V gene lookup returns CDR1 SGHNT and CDR2 YENEEA. V lost 5 bases and J 6 bases, leaving 13 bases between the germline ends. The CDR3 runs to 13 residues. The chain's CDR3 is CASSHQRLHGYTF. For the CDR3, the DNA is TGTGCCAGCAGCCACCAGAGGCTGCATGGCTACACCTTC.

The CDR3 protein is CASSPGQIYTEAFF. The CDR3 nucleotides read TGTGCCAGCAGCCCCGGACAGATCTACACTGAAGCTTTCTTT. V is TRBV6-2 or TRBV6-3 and J is TRBJ1-1, with D possibly being TRBD1 (6 bases). Looked up from germline, CDR1 is MNHEY and CDR2 is SVGEGT. V lost 6 bases and J 3 bases, leaving 14 bases between the germline ends. CDR3 length equals 14 residues.

V usage is TRBV3-1 (or the pseudogene TRBV3-2) and J usage is TRBJ2-1; 7 bases fit TRBD2. Unmatched junction bases numbered 5, after V lost 6 bases and J lost 0 bases. CDR1 and CDR2 from the germline V gene are LGHDT and YNNKEL (reference sequence). This CDR3 is built from 15 residues. The CDR3 loop is CASRSGASSYNEQFF. Here the CDR3 DNA reads TGTGCCAGCAGGAGCGGGGCCAGCTCCTACAATGAGCAGTTCTTC.

The chain joins TRBV11-3 to TRBJ2-3; no clear D gene. V was cut by 5 bases and J by 0 bases, with 9 bases left in between. The CDR3 totals 14 residues. Germline V CDR1 and CDR2: SGHNT, YENEEA. CDR3 coding DNA: TGTGCCAGCAGCCCCCCGGTCAGCACAGATACGCAGTATTTT. Amino acid sequence: CASSPPVSTDTQYF.

This rearrangement joins TRBV7-9 to TRBJ1-1; 8 bases are shared with TRBD1. The germline V gene encodes CDR1 SEHNR and CDR2 FQNEAQ (reference sequence). V shed 5 bases and J 3 bases; nucleotides not matched to a gene: 11. This CDR3 comprises 16 residues. CDR3 amino acids: CASSHPRQGTDTEAFF. For the CDR3, the DNA is TGTGCCAGCAGCCATCCTCGACAGGGGACTGACACTGAAGCTTTCTTT.

The chain joins TRBV2 to TRBJ1-6, with a tentative D call TRBD1 (6 bases). The V gene's germline CDR1 is SNHLY and CDR2 FYNNEI. The CDR3 consists of 15 residues. V shed 3 bases and J shed 9 bases, with 15 bases lying between them. CDR3 region: CASSEEQGFGSPLHF. CDR3 bases: TGTGCCAGCAGTGAGGAACAGGGCTTCGGTTCACCCCTCCACTTT.

J is TRBJ1-1 and V is TRBV12-3 or TRBV12-4; TRBD1 matches at 7 bases. Losses at the gene ends were 2 bases for V and 7 bases for J; bases not matched to a gene: 4. This CDR3 comprises 13 residues. The CDR3 DNA is TGTGCCAGCAGTTTATTGAGGACAGGTGAAGCTTTCTTT. Residues: CASSLLRTGEAFF.

The chain has TRBV6-6 and TRBJ1-1; D ambiguous. V gave up 2 bases and J gave up 11 bases, with 15 bases separating them. The CDR3 consists of 13 residues. Germline V lookup: CDR1 MNHNY, CDR2 SVGAGI (reference sequence). The CDR3 DNA is TGTGCCAGCAGTTACGAGCACCGCCTCCCCGCTTTCTTT. This encodes CASSYEHRLPAFF.

The genes are TRBV7-9 and TRBJ1-4, with TRBD1 identical over 10 bases. With V trimmed by 5 bases and J by 8 bases, 8 bases remained unmatched. This CDR3 has 15 residues. CDR1 is SEHNR and CDR2 is FQNEAQ in the germline V gene (reference sequence). The CDR3 bases are TGTGCCAGCAGCCCTAGACAGGGGGCGCGAGAAAAACTGTTTTTT. Protein product: CASSPRQGAREKLFF.

The chain carries TRBV7-2 and TRBJ2-3, with D possibly matching TRBD2 (6 bases). This CDR3 comprises 16 residues. Germline loops: CDR1 SGHTA, CDR2 FQGNSA. Trimming took 4 bases from V and 1 from J, leaving 15 bases between them. The CDR3 sequence is CASSYLPGVRTDTQYF. The CDR3 coding sequence is TGTGCCAGCAGCTACCTCCCGGGAGTGCGCACAGATACGCAGTATTTT.

This clone has a single count. The V call is TRBV27, the J call TRBJ2-1, with 8 bases fitting TRBD2. The germline CDR1 and CDR2 sequences are MNHEY and SMNVEV (reference sequence). This CDR3 has 16 residues. V gave up 0 bases and J gave up 4 bases; unmatched junction bases: 5. The CDR3 DNA follows: TGTGCCAGCAGTTTATCTGCGGGGGGCTATTACAATGAGCAGTTCTTC. Translated: CASSLSAGGYYNEQFF.

This clone was counted ten times or more. The chain employs TRBV2 and TRBJ2-4; maybe TRBD1 (5 bases). V dropped 2 bases and J dropped 11 bases, with 7 bases sitting between them. The germline V gene has CDR1 SNHLY and CDR2 FYNNEI. The CDR3 extends over 11 amino acids. CDR3 sequence (DNA): TGTGCCAGCAGTGAACAGGGCCTTCAGTACTTC. Translation: CASSEQGLQYF.

This chain links TRBV2 with TRBJ2-3; TRBD2 aligns across 8 bases. Germline assignment: CDR1 SNHLY and CDR2 FYNNEI. This CDR3 region has 19 residues. J gave up 4 bases and V 6 bases, and 21 bases lay outside the gene matches. The CDR3 coding sequence is TGTGCCAGCAGCCGCCCCCGAGCGGGGGCCATCCCACGACCAGATACGCAGTATTTT. Amino acids: CASSRPRAGAIPRPDTQYF. The full variable domain, rest sourced from reference TRBV2 and TRBJ2-3, is EPEVTQTPSHQVTQMGQEVILRCVPISNHLYFYWYRQILGQKVEFLVSFYNNEISEKSEIFDDQFSVERPDGSNFTLKIRSTKLEDSAMYFCASSRPRAGAIPRPDTQYFGPGTRLTVL.

This clone was seen just once. The CDR3 loop reads CASSSSRQGNYEQYF. CDR3 DNA: TGTGCCAGCAGCTCTAGTCGACAGGGGAACTACGAGCAGTACTTC. This rearrangement joins TRBV21-1 to TRBJ2-7; no check of the table's D call, TRBD1, against the DNA was made. TRBV21-1 is described as a pseudogene. CDR3 length: 15 amino acids.

This clone occurred a few times. V usage is TRBV4-3 and J usage is TRBJ2-1, with 7 bases fitting TRBD1. This CDR3 has 16 amino acids. The V and J ends lost 4 bases and 3 bases, in that order; junction bases with no gene match: 9. Germline CDR1 and CDR2: LGHNA and YSLEER. The DNA of the CDR3 is TGCGCCAGCAGCCTTAGAGGGGGCAGCTTCTACAATGAGCAGTTCTTC. It yields the protein CASSLRGGSFYNEQFF.

The V gene is TRBV11-3, the J gene TRBJ2-4; D perhaps matches TRBD2 (7 bases). This CDR3 region has 12 residues. The germline gives CDR1 SGHNT, CDR2 YENEEA. Trimming shortened V by 4 bases and J by 14 bases, and 15 bases separated the two germline ends. CDR3 sequence reads: CASSSSGGNKYF. CDR3 DNA: TGTGCCAGCAGCTCCTCGGGGGGCAACAAGTACTTC.

The J gene is TRBJ2-3, the V gene TRBV5-1, with TRBD2 identical over 13 bases. Germline CDR1 reads SGHRS; CDR2 reads YFSETQ. There are 17 residues in the CDR3. V was clipped by 3 bases and J by 4 bases; unmatched bases: 8. CDR3 DNA: TGCGCCAGCAGCTCGGGACTAGCGGGGAATGGGGCAGATACGCAGTATTTT. Its translation is CASSSGLAGNGADTQYF.

The CDR3 DNA reads as TGTGCCAGTACCTCCGGGACAGGGCATCAGCCCCAGCATTTT. Translating gives CASTSGTGHQPQHF. This chain uses TRBV19 with TRBJ1-5; 9 bases align to TRBD1. V dropped 7 bases and J dropped 5; count of bases not matched to a gene: 6. CDR1 is LNHDA and CDR2 is SQIVND in the germline V gene (reference sequence). The CDR3 is 14 residues long.

A few counts support this clone. This chain joins TRBV16 and TRBJ1-3; D is perhaps TRBD1 (5 bases). The CDR3 spans 16 residues. Trimming took off 0 bases at V and 6 bases at J, with 15 bases between the two ends. Per germline, CDR1 KGHSY and CDR2 FQNENV. The CDR3 loop reads CASSQSIRRQPNTIYF. CDR3 in DNA: TGTGCCAGCAGCCAATCTATCCGGAGACAGCCAAACACCATATATTTT.